This T cell receptor beta chain derives from a study of T cell repertoires in cytomegalovirus infection. The wider study: CMV infection together with matching HLA type was indicated by public TCR beta signatures. General study findings and limits: CMV-specific TCR beta clonotypes restricted by HLA-C were the ones dominating the ex vivo response.

TCRdb re-analysed the reads in MiXCR, keeping a single row per CDR3 protein. This table has about 180,000 distinct CDR3 sequences, under 15% appearing once. CDR1 is GTSNPN, CDR2 SVGIG, per germline (reference sequence). Trimming took off 4 bases at V and 9 bases at J, with 10 bases between the two ends. The CDR3 is 11 amino acids. On this clonotype itself: As yet, its antigen is unknown.

The sample was PBMCs. This TCR was sampled from a human donor in good health (CMV status not recorded). Some clones in this sample may be carry-over from other donors' samples. V usage is TRBV30 and J usage is TRBJ2-1; D is uncertain. CDR3 amino acids: CAWIRRTEQFF. In DNA form, the CDR3 reads TGTGCCTGGATCCGGCGGACTGAGCAGTTCTTC.